This T cell receptor (beta chain) was profiled in a study of T cell responses to AZD1222 COVID-19 vaccine. Study-wide results and caveats: Nearly half of unique spike-specific TCRs reportedly avoided B.1.351 and B.1.1.7 mutated regions. Compared with day 0, the breadth and depth of the Spike-specific TCR repertoire rose significantly after two doses of AZD1222.

A word on this clone: Its antigen is currently unknown. In the same sample, other DNA sequences code for this CDR3.

This CDR3 has 16 amino acids. The trim removed 0 bases at V and 4 bases at J, leaving 5 bases unmatched. CDR1 is SGHNT and CDR2 is YYREEE in the germline V gene (reference sequence). Profiled with immunoSEQ multiplex PCR; TCRdb holds only in-frame clones, not every one. Of fewer than 110,000 clones in the sample, nearly 90% were seen once. Here the sequenced sample was peripheral blood, taken 28 days after the second AZD1222 dose. The gene calls are TRBV5-4 and TRBJ2-2; 8 bases are a match to TRBD2. This receptor was taken from an adult who received the AZD1222 COVID-19 vaccine. DNA of the CDR3: TGTGCCAGCAGCTTGGCCGCGGGGGGCGGCACCGGGGAGCTGTTTTTT. This codes for CASSLAAGGGTGELFF.